This T cell receptor beta chain was identified during a study of T cell responses to AZD1222 COVID-19 vaccine. Regarding the study as a whole: Spike-specific TCR repertoires showed rising breadth and depth after two AZD1222 doses. Mapped onto spike, vaccine-associated CD4 TCRs spanned it and were dominant at 160-218 and 743-854.

Germline-derived CDR1 and CDR2 are MDHEN and SYDVKM. Trimming stripped 3 bases from V and 0 bases from J, with 12 bases between. CDR3 length: 16 amino acids. On this clone itself: Its antigen remains unidentified.

TCRdb's table, derived via immunoSEQ multiplex PCR, lists solely in-frame clones and lacks some. The table records roughly 100,000 clones, about nine tenths of them present only once. The J gene is TRBJ2-1, the V gene TRBV28, with a weak D call TRBD2 (7 bases). The sample consisted of peripheral blood, taken on day 0 of AZD1222 vaccination. This sequence was found in an adult in good health. The DNA of the CDR3 is TGTGCCAGCAGTTTGCGGGGGCTCAGCTCCTACAATGAGCAGTTCTTC. As protein: CASSLRGLSSYNEQFF.